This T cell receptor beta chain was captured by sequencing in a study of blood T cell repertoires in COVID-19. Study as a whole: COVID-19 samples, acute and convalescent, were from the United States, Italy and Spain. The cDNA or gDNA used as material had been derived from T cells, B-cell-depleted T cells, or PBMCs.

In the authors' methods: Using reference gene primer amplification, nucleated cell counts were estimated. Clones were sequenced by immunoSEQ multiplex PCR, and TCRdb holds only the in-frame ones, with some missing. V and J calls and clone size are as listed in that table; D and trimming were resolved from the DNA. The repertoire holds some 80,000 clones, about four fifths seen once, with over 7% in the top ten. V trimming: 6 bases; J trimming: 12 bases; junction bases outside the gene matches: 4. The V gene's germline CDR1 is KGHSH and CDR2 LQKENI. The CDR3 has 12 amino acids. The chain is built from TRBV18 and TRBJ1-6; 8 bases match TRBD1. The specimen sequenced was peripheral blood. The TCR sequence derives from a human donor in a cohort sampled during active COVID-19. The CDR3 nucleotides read TGTGCCAGCTCTCCCGGACAGGGACCCCTCCACTTT. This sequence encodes CASSPGQGPLHF.